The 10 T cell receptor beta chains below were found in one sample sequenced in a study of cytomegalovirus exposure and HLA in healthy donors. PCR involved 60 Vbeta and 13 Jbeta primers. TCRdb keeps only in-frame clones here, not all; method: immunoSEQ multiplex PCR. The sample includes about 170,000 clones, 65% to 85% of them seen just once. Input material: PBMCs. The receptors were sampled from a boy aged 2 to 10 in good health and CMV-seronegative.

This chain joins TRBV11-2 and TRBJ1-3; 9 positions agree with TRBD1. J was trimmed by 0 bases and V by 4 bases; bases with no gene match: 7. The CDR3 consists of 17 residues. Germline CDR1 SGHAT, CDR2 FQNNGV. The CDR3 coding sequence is TGTGCCAGCAGCTCCTGGACAGGGGAGGCCTCTGGAAACACCATATATTTT. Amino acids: CASSSWTGEASGNTIYF.

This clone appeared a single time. The CDR3 DNA sequence: TGTGCCAGCAAAAGGGGCCCCTTGAACACTGAAGCTTTCTTT. This gives the protein CASKRGPLNTEAFF. V and J are TRBV7-2 and TRBJ1-1; perhaps TRBD1 as D (5 bases). The CDR3 is 14 amino acids. V lost 7 bases, J lost 0 bases, and 12 bases lay in between. CDR1 is SGHTA, CDR2 FQGNSA, per germline.

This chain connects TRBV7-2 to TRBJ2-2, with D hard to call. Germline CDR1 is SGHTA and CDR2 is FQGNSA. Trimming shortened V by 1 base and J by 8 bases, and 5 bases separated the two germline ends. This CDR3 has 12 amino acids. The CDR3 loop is CASSLGPGELFF. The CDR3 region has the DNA TGTGCCAGCAGCTTAGGTCCGGGGGAGCTGTTTTTT.

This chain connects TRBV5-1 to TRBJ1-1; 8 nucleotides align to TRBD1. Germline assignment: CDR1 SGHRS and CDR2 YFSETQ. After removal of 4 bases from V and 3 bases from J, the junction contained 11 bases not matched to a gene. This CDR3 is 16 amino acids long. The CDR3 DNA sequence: TGCGCCAGCAGCCAAGGACAGGGCGGGATTGACACTGAAGCTTTCTTT. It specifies CASSQGQGGIDTEAFF.

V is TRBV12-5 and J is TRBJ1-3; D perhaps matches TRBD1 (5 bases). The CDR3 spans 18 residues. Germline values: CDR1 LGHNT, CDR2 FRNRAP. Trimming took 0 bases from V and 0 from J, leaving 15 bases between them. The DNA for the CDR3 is TGTGCTAGTGGTTTGGTAATGACAGAAGGGTTCTCTGGAAACACCATATATTTT. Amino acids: CASGLVMTEGFSGNTIYF.

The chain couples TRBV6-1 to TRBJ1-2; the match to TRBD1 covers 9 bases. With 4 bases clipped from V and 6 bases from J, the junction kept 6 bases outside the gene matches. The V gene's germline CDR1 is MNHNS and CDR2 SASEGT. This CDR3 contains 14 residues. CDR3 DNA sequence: TGTGCCAGCAGTGCCTCAACAGGGGGCAATGGCTACACCTTC. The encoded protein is CASSASTGGNGYTF.

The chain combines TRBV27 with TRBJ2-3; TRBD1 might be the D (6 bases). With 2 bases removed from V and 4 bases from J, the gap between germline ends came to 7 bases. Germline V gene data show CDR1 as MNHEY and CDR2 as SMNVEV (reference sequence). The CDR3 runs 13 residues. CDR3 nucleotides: TGTGCCAGCAGTTTACAGGGGCCAGATACGCAGTATTTT. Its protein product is CASSLQGPDTQYF.

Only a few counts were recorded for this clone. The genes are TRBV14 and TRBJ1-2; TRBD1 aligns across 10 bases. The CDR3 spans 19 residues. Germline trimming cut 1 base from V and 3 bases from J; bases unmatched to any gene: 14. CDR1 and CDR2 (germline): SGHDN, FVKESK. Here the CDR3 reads CASSQVGYGTGEGYYGYTF. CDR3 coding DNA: TGTGCCAGCAGCCAAGTCGGATATGGGACAGGGGAAGGATACTATGGCTACACCTTC.

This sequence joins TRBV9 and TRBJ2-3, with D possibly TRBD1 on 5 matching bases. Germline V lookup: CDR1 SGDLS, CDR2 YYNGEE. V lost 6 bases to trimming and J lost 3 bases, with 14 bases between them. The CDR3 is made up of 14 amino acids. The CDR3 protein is CASNSGISTDTQYF. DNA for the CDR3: TGTGCCAGCAACTCAGGGATTAGTACAGATACGCAGTATTTT.

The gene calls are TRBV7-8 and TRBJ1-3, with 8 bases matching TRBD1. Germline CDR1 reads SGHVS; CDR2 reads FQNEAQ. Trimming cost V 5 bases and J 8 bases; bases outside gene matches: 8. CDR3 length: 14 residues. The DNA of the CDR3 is TGTGCCAGCAGCCAACGGACAGGGTCGGACACCATATATTTT. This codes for CASSQRTGSDTIYF.